Listed below are T cell receptor beta chains from one sample, sequenced in a study of T cells in localized non-small cell lung cancer. Using immunoSEQ multiplex PCR, the repertoire was profiled, and TCRdb retains in-frame clones only, with some absent. The repertoire holds 35,000 to 45,000 clones, with about 92% as singletons. This material consisted of peripheral blood, taken before any cancer treatment. These receptor sequences come from a female donor aged 60 or older with stage I lung adenocarcinoma. Both conserved end residues are part of each CDR3. The D gene is left open where the match is weak. Clone size, where shown, is once, few, many, or a class for clones that have expanded.

d_call,clone_size,v_call,j_call,cdr3_nt,cdr3_aa
TRBD2,NA,TRBV7-9,TRBJ2-3,TGTGCCAGCAGCTCACGCCGCGGGGGAGACACAGATACGCAGTATTTT,CASSSRRGGDTDTQYF
TRBD1,NA,TRBV10-2,TRBJ2-7,TGCGCCAGCAGGAACGCCGGGACAGGGTCTAACGAGCAGTACTTC,CASRNAGTGSNEQYF
NA,NA,TRBV11-2,TRBJ2-3,TGTGCCAGCAGCTTCTTCGCAGGGGAGGTCTCAGATACGCAGTATTTT,CASSFFAGEVSDTQYF
NA,few,TRBV19,TRBJ1-2,TGTGCCAGTATGGCGGGGGGGTATGGCTACACCTTC,CASMAGGYGYTF
NA,NA,TRBV5-1,TRBJ2-1,TGCGCCAGCAGCTTGTTGGCACTTGAGCAGTTCTTC,CASSLLALEQFF
NA,NA,TRBV15,TRBJ2-7,TGTGCCACCAGCAAGCCATCGTCATCCTACGAGCAGTACTTC,CATSKPSSSYEQYF
NA,NA,TRBV28,TRBJ1-4,TGTGCCAGCAGTTCCCCGGGAGGATTAGAGGAAAAACTGTTTTTT,CASSSPGGLEEKLFF
NA,NA,TRBV11-2,TRBJ2-5,TGTGCCAGCAGCCTCCCGTTTCAGACAGCGGAGACCCAGTACTTC,CASSLPFQTAETQYF
NA,NA,TRBV9,TRBJ2-3,TGTGCCAGCAGCCCACGCATCCTGGGAGGACCGATGAGCACAGATACGCAGTATTTT,CASSPRILGGPMSTDTQYF
NA,few,TRBV6-4,TRBJ1-5,TGTGCCAGCAGCCGGGAGGGTAGCAATCAGCCCCAGCATTTT,CASSREGSNQPQHF
TRBD1,once,TRBV19,TRBJ1-6,TGTGCCAGTAGTATAGGGACAGGCTCGAATTCACCCCTCCACTTT,CASSIGTGSNSPLHF
TRBD1,once,TRBV7-2,TRBJ2-7,TGTGCCAGCAGCTCGGGACAGATTGCTACCGGCGAGCAGTACTTC,CASSSGQIATGEQYF
NA,NA,TRBV5-1,TRBJ1-1,TGCGCCAGCAGCTCCGGACAGATGAACACTGAAGCTTTCTTT,CASSSGQMNTEAFF
TRBD1,NA,TRBV2,TRBJ1-2,TGTGCCAGCAGTCCCGGGACAGGCTCAGGCTATGGCTACACCTTC,CASSPGTGSGYGYTF